This TCR beta chain was observed in a study of T-cell memory formation after mild COVID-19 (dated by TCRdb to the early 2020s). Background for the entire study: TCR sequence clusters from the two donors were found to be largely donor specific. T-cell clones expanding and contracting after mild COVID-19 in two donors were tracked by longitudinal TCRalpha and TCRbeta repertoire sequencing. The cohort was made up of two young adult volunteers, one female and one male, who were previously healthy. General findings and caveats noted by the study authors: Clones that contracted from day 15 to 85 showed balanced CD4/CD8 phenotypes, whereas a second wave of clones that expanded from day 15 to 37 leaned towards CD4+. Only a couple of mild cases were covered by the study, and larger cohorts that include severe cases with pre-infection samples were considered necessary. Contracting CD4+ clones were located mainly in the CM and EM memory subsets, whereas CD8+ clones were found to be enriched in EMRA. The second-wave clones that peaked on day 37 were not confirmed to be SARS-CoV-2 specific. Some responding clones were detected in pre-infection memory, suggesting pre-existing cross-reactive memory T cells joined the SARS-CoV-2 response.

From the cysteine through the phenylalanine, the CDR3 covers 13 amino acids. Just CDR3 DNA is preserved here, 39 bases in frame from base 1. V lost 6 bases and J lost 3 bases; the stretch between them is 12 bases long. The germline V gene specifies MNHEY as CDR1 and SVGAGI as CDR2. This clonotype showed up just a few times. The antigen it binds to is not known. The input lacks base qualities; no much larger clone sits a single base away. PBMCs were isolated by Ficoll-Paque density gradient centrifugation. TCRdb lists the instrument as Illumina NovaSeq 6000. TCRalpha and TCRbeta cDNA libraries were constructed by 5'RACE with constant-segment primers, with sample barcodes and unique molecular identifiers being introduced. RNA was extracted from every sample with Trizol reagent. Amplification of the libraries took two PCR steps, and the second step added a second sample barcode plus Illumina TruSeq adapters. Sequencing of the libraries was done on an Illumina NovaSeq, producing 2 x 150 bp paired-end reads. The source study handled its data this way. Reads were demultiplexed and collapsed into UMI-guided consensus sequences with migec v1.2.7. Using mixcr v2.1.11, UMI consensuses were aligned to TRA and TRB V and J templates and then assembled into clonotypes. Expanded or contracted clonotypes were those called significant by both edgeR and NoisET, with noise models trained on biological replicates. For edgeR calls, the cutoffs were a false discovery rate-adjusted p below 0.01 and a log2 fold-change threshold of 1. As an exploratory analysis of dynamics, max-normalized trajectories of the 1000 most abundant clonotypes were examined by PCA with hierarchical clustering. Separately sequenced CD4+ and CD8+ repertoires were used to assign a CD4 or CD8 phenotype to each responding clone. The raw public reads went through TCRdb reprocessing: fastp at Q25, MiXCR clone calling, in-frame beta chains kept. All rows with the same CDR3 protein become a single entry with the most common DNA and genes. TCRdb's processing, not the study's, gives the V and J calls here. The sample table shows around 410,000 distinct CDR3 sequences, and under 25% are seen once. Less than 15% of the sample is taken by the ten largest.

The chain links TRBV6-5 with TRBJ2-7; TRBD1 might be the D gene, on 6 matching bases. The sequence derives from an adult woman who had mild COVID-19 (a few samples of this study predate the infection). The sample titles of this study are shuffled in the database, so cell type and time point are left out; the donor was told from shared clones. The sequencing sample was made of PBMCs or a T cell subset sorted from them (not recorded which). The CDR3 corresponds to CASSRTVNYEQYF. The base sequence is TGTGCCAGCAGCCGGACAGTTAACTACGAGCAGTACTTC.